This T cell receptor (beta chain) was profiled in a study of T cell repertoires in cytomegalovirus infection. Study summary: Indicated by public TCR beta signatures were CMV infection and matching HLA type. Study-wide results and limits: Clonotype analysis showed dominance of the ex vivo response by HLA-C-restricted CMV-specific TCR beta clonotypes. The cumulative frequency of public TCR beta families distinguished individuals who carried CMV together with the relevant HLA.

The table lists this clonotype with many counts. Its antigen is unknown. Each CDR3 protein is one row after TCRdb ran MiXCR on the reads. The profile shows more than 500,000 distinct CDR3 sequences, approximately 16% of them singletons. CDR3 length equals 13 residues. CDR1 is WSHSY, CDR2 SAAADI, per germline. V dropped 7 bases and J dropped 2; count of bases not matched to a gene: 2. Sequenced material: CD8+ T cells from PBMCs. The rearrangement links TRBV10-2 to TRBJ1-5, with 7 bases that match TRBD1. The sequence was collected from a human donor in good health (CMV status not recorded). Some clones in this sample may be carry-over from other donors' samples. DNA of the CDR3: TGCGCCAGCACCGACAGGGGCAATCAGCCCCAGCATTTT. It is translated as CASTDRGNQPQHF.